Following are 20 T cell receptor beta chains from one sample sequenced in a study of TIL therapy for anti-PD-1-resistant metastatic lung cancer (dated by TCRdb to the early 2020s). TCR beta CDR3 regions were amplified from genomic DNA with the immunoSEQ v3 hsTCRB kit using bias-controlled multiplex PCR. TCRdb took over this immuneACCESS table, retaining in-frame rearrangements with V and J assigned. Such tables are incomplete; in checked studies, under half of the missing clones stem from an unresolved V gene, and the remainder is unexplained. The table for this sample lists approximately 10,000 clones; 70% to 80% of them were counted only once. The leading ten clones occupy about 9.5% of the sample. The label giving this sample's time point can be read as: pre-treatment sample, taken before nivolumab and TIL therapy. The sample in question was blood, obtained at baseline. The receptors originated from a person between 25 and 80 years old with non-small cell lung cancer.

Of note for this clone: Other DNA variants within this sample encode the same CDR3. This chain joins TRBV7-9 and TRBJ2-7; 8 nucleotides agree with TRBD2. V lost 5 bases, J lost 5 bases, and 14 bases stayed unmatched. The length of the CDR3 is 16 residues. Per the germline V gene, CDR1 is SEHNR and CDR2 is FQNEAQ (reference sequence). This CDR3 is CASSTSGTSYSHEQYF. For the CDR3, the DNA is TGTGCCAGCAGCACTTCCGGGACTAGTTATTCCCACGAGCAGTACTTC. The whole variable domain, remainder taken from reference TRBV7-9 and TRBJ2-7, is DTGVSQNPRHKITKRGQNVTFRCDPISEHNRLYWYRQTLGQGPEFLTYFQNEAQLEKSRLLSDRFSAERPKGSFSTLEIQRTEQGDSAMYLCASSTSGTSYSHEQYFGPGTRLTVT.

The V gene is TRBV9, the J gene TRBJ2-1; the match to TRBD2 covers 9 bases. This CDR3 contains 17 residues. Trimming took 3 bases from V and 2 from J; bases not matched to a gene: 9. Germline V lookup: CDR1 SGDLS, CDR2 YYNGEE. Here the CDR3 reads CASSALAGATAYNEQFF. CDR3 bases: TGTGCCAGCAGCGCCTTAGCGGGAGCAACGGCCTACAATGAGCAGTTCTTC.

The chain combines TRBV7-8 with TRBJ2-5, with 7 nucleotides matching TRBD1. Judging by the DNA end, TRBJ2-7 fits better; the J call may be wrong. Per germline, CDR1 SGHVS and CDR2 FQNEAQ. CDR3 length equals 15 residues. The chain's CDR3 is CASSAGTDLAYEQYF. The CDR3 coding sequence is TGTGCCAGCAGCGCCGGGACAGACTTGGCCTACGAGCAGTACTTC.

This chain links TRBV30 with TRBJ2-1; unclear D gene. The CDR3 is made up of 19 amino acids. Germline V gene lookup returns CDR1 GTSNPN and CDR2 SVGIG (reference sequence). Deletions cut 1 base from V and 5 bases from J, with 27 bases between. CDR3 protein: CAWSARGILPSRRNNEQFF. In DNA, the CDR3 is TGTGCCTGGAGTGCACGCGGAATACTACCATCCCGACGGAACAATGAGCAGTTCTTC. The full variable domain, in which reference TRBV30 and TRBJ2-1 provide the parts outside the CDR3, is SQTIHQWPATLVQPVGSPLSLECTVEGTSNPNLYWYRQAAGRGLQLLFYSVGIGQISSEVPQNLSASRPQDRQFILSSKKLLLSDSGFYLCAWSARGILPSRRNNEQFFGPGTRLTVL.

The gene calls are TRBV27 and TRBJ1-1, with D possibly being TRBD1 (6 bases). This CDR3 has 13 amino acids. The V gene's germline CDR1 is MNHEY and CDR2 SMNVEV (reference sequence). The germline V and J ends were trimmed by 3 bases and 5 bases, with 10 bases remaining between them. The CDR3, as DNA: TGTGCCAGCAGTTTTGTTACAGGGACTGAAGCTTTCTTT. It yields the protein CASSFVTGTEAFF.

CDR3 in amino acids: CACTFSGQWNTEAFF. The DNA for the CDR3 is TGTGCCTGTACCTTCTCGGGACAGTGGAACACTGAAGCTTTCTTT. The chain combines TRBV30 with TRBJ1-1; 7 nucleotides align to TRBD1. The CDR3 contains 15 residues. CDR1 and CDR2 from the germline V gene are GTSNPN and SVGIG (reference sequence). V shed 6 bases, J shed 1 base, and the junction held 11 bases outside the gene matches.

A few counts support this clone. The chain combines TRBV7-2 with TRBJ2-7, with 15 bases aligning to TRBD2. The CDR3 has 16 amino acids. Looked up from germline, CDR1 is SGHTA and CDR2 is FQGNSA. J was trimmed by 4 bases and V by 5 bases; bases with no gene match: 6. The CDR3 reads CASSPGLAGGGYEQYF. The DNA for the CDR3 is TGTGCCAGCAGCCCAGGACTAGCGGGAGGGGGGTACGAGCAGTACTTC. Variable domain in full (rest from reference TRBV7-2 and TRBJ2-7): GAGVSQSPSNKVTEKGKDVELRCDPISGHTALYWYRQSLGQGLEFLIYFQGNSAPDKSGLPSDRFSAERTGGSVSTLTIQRTQQEDSAVYLCASSPGLAGGGYEQYFGPGTRLTVT.

V is TRBV19 and J is TRBJ1-5, with D possibly being TRBD1 (5 bases). Trimming stripped 5 bases from V and 4 bases from J, with 18 bases between. This CDR3 spans 16 amino acids. The V gene's germline CDR1 is LNHDA and CDR2 SQIVND (reference sequence). CDR3: CASSPPLGRLNQPQHF. In nucleotides, the CDR3 is TGTGCCAGTAGTCCTCCGCTGGGGCGTTTAAATCAGCCCCAGCATTTT.

This clone was observed once. J is TRBJ1-6 and V is TRBV19, with D unclear. Germline CDR1 reads LNHDA; CDR2 reads SQIVND (reference sequence). CDR3 length: 13 amino acids. Deletions cut 1 base from V and 3 bases from J, with 1 base between. The CDR3 DNA reads as TGTGCCAGTAGTATAGGCTATAATTCACCCCTCCACTTT. It specifies CASSIGYNSPLHF.

This chain joins TRBV11-2 and TRBJ1-1; D is undetermined. CDR1 SGHAT and CDR2 FQNNGV come from the germline V gene. V was clipped by 5 bases and J by 8 bases, with 15 bases between them. The CDR3 spans 13 residues. CDR3 bases: TGTGCCAGCAGCCCCTGGGATGGTAGGGAAGCTTTCTTT. This encodes CASSPWDGREAFF.

This chain joins TRBV2 and TRBJ1-6; D perhaps matches TRBD1 (5 bases). Per germline, CDR1 SNHLY and CDR2 FYNNEI. This CDR3 is 15 amino acids long. V shed 10 bases and J shed 4 bases, with 17 bases lying between them. DNA for the CDR3: TGTGCCAACCGCCAGACAGTGGGATATAATTCACCCCTCCACTTT. This encodes CANRQTVGYNSPLHF.

V gene TRBV19 combines with J gene TRBJ1-2, with D possibly TRBD1 on 5 matching bases. The germline V gene has CDR1 LNHDA and CDR2 SQIVND (reference sequence). V was shortened by 5 bases and J by 2 bases, with 12 bases between the two germline ends. CDR3 size: 14 residues. CDR3 residues: CASSSDSLNYGYTF. The CDR3 DNA follows: TGTGCCAGTAGTTCCGACAGTCTGAACTATGGCTACACCTTC. Drawing the rest from reference TRBV19 and TRBJ1-2, the complete variable domain is DGGITQSPKYLFRKEGQNVTLSCEQNLNHDAMYWYRQDPGQGLRLIYYSQIVNDFQKGDIAEGYSVSREKKESFPLTVTSAQKNPTAFYLCASSSDSLNYGYTFGSGTRLTVV.

The chain is built from TRBV5-4 and TRBJ1-6; D may be TRBD1 (5 bases). The CDR3 spans 15 residues. With 4 bases removed from V and 10 bases from J, the gap between germline ends came to 18 bases. Germline CDR1 SGHNT, CDR2 YYREEE (reference sequence). The CDR3 sequence: CASSPDRQGGSPLHF. The CDR3 coding sequence is TGTGCCAGCAGCCCGGATAGGCAGGGTGGATCACCCCTCCACTTT.

V gene TRBV30 combines with J gene TRBJ2-7; 7 positions agree with TRBD1. CDR1 GTSNPN and CDR2 SVGIG come from the germline V gene (reference sequence). This CDR3 region has 14 residues. V shed 2 bases and J 4 bases; nucleotides not matched to a gene: 8. The CDR3 bases are TGTGCCTGGAGTCCTAAGGGGGCGCGGTACGAGCAGTACTTC. As protein: CAWSPKGARYEQYF.

The chain couples TRBV18 to TRBJ1-2; D not certain. Between the trimmed V and J ends, which lost 4 bases and 2 bases, there was a span of 23 bases. This CDR3 is 18 amino acids long. The V gene's germline CDR1 is KGHSH and CDR2 LQKENI. CDR3 region: CASSQMFVWSQTNYGYTF. The CDR3 nucleotides are TGTGCCAGCTCACAAATGTTCGTGTGGAGCCAAACCAACTATGGCTACACCTTC.

The chain couples TRBV7-9 to TRBJ1-1; D possibly corresponds to TRBD1 (5 bases). This CDR3 comprises 14 residues. Germline CDR1 and CDR2: SEHNR and FQNEAQ (reference sequence). Trimming pared 3 bases from V and 4 bases from J, leaving 12 bases between. The CDR3 region has the DNA TGTGCCAGCAGCTTTAAAGGGGTGAGCACTGAAGCTTTCTTT. As protein: CASSFKGVSTEAFF.

The sample holds one count of this clone. This sequence joins TRBV10-1 and TRBJ2-2; TRBD2 might be the D (5 bases). Germline V lookup: CDR1 WNHNN, CDR2 SYGVQD (reference sequence). This CDR3 has 13 residues. Trimming pared 0 bases from V and 6 bases from J, leaving 5 bases between. The CDR3 spells CASSESRAGELFF. As DNA, the CDR3 is TGCGCCAGCAGTGAGTCGAGGGCCGGGGAGCTGTTTTTT.

This clone has only one observation. The rearrangement joins TRBV6-4 to TRBJ2-1; 9 bases align to TRBD2. J lost 3 bases, V lost 6 bases, and 6 bases had no gene match. The CDR3 is 15 residues long. Germline V gene lookup returns CDR1 MRHNA and CDR2 SNTAGT. In nucleotides, the CDR3 is TGTGCCAGCAGACCCTCAGCGGGGGGCTACAATGAGCAGTTCTTC. Protein: CASRPSAGGYNEQFF.

This chain joins TRBV6-6 and TRBJ2-7, with D perhaps given as TRBD1 or TRBD2 (5 bases each). CDR3 length equals 14 residues. V was cut by 8 bases and J by 2 bases, with 16 bases left in between. Germline V gene data show CDR1 as MNHNY and CDR2 as SVGAGI (reference sequence). The CDR3 loop reads CASGERGETYEQYF. For the CDR3, the DNA is TGTGCCAGCGGCGAAAGGGGAGAAACCTACGAGCAGTACTTC.

The chain employs TRBV7-3 and TRBJ2-5; perhaps TRBD2 as D (6 bases). The V end lost 3 bases, the J end lost 5 bases, and 13 bases lay between the germline ends. CDR3 length: 14 residues. The germline V gene has CDR1 SGHTA and CDR2 FQGTGA. The CDR3 DNA is TGTGCCAGCAGCTTCGGGGGAGGAGGGGAGACCCAGTACTTC. It yields the protein CASSFGGGGETQYF.